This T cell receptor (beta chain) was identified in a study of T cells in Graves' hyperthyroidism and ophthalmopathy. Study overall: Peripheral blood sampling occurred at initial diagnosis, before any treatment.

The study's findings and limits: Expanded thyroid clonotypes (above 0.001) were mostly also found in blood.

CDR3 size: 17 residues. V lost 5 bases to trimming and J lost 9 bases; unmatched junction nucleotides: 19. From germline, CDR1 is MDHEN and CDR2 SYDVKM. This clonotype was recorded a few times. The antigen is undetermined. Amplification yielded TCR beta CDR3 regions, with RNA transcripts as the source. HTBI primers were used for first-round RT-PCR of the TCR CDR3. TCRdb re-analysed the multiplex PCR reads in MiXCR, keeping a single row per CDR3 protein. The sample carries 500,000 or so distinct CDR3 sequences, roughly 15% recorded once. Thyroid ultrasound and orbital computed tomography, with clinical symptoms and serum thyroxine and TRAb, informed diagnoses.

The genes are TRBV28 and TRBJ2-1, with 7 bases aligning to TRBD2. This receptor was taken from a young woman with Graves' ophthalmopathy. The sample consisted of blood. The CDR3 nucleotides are TGTGCCAGCAGTGGGAGATTGGGGGAGGGTGAGTGGGGTGAGCAGTTCTTC. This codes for CASSGRLGEGEWGEQFF.